Listed below are T cell receptor beta chains from one sample, sequenced in a study of T cell responses to AZD1222 COVID-19 vaccine. Profiled with immunoSEQ multiplex PCR; TCRdb holds only in-frame clones, not every one. The data show around 150,000 clones, roughly 90% seen once. The specimen comprised peripheral blood, sampled 28 days after the second AZD1222 dose. These receptors were collected from an adult who received the AZD1222 COVID-19 vaccine. CDR3s include the opening cysteine and the closing phenylalanine or tryptophan. D genes are given only for firm matches. Clone size appears in some rows only: once, few, many, or a class for an expanded clone.

NA TRBJ1-3 TRBV5-1 TRBD1 CASSLGDRLAGNTIYF TGCGCCAGCAGCTTGGGGGACAGATTGGCGGGAAACACCATATATTTT
NA TRBJ2-7 TRBV6-5 NA CASSPRTVRYEQYF TGTGCCAGCAGTCCCCGGACGGTCCGATACGAGCAGTACTTC
NA TRBJ2-1 TRBV7-3 TRBD1 CASSFLGQGAYNEQFF TGTGCCAGCAGCTTCTTGGGTCAGGGGGCCTACAATGAGCAGTTCTTC
NA TRBJ1-3 TRBV9 NA CASSALQGAHSGNTIYF TGTGCCAGCAGCGCTCTCCAGGGAGCCCACTCTGGAAACACCATATATTTT
NA TRBJ2-7 TRBV28 NA CASSPFTGEQYF TGTGCCAGCTCCCCGTTCACGGGGGAGCAGTACTTC
NA TRBJ2-1 TRBV5-1 NA CASSLGGSSYNEQFF TGCGCCAGCAGCTTAGGGGGGAGCTCCTACAATGAGCAGTTCTTC
once TRBJ1-2 TRBV10-3 NA CAISDLTVNYGYTF TGTGCCATCAGTGACTTGACAGTTAACTATGGCTACACCTTC
NA TRBJ2-1 TRBV7-2 TRBD2 CASSGSIPREGHNEQFF TGTGCCAGCAGCGGATCCATTCCCCGGGAGGGCCACAATGAGCAGTTCTTC
NA TRBJ2-5 TRBV3-1/TRBV3-2 NA CASSPDTETQYF TGTGCCAGCAGCCCTGACACCGAGACCCAGTACTTC
NA TRBJ2-7 TRBV19 TRBD1 CASSGRQGAFEQYF TGTGCCAGTAGTGGAAGGCAGGGGGCGTTTGAGCAGTACTTC
NA TRBJ2-3 TRBV30 NA CAWSTSTMDSTQYF TGTGCCTGGAGTACCTCGACGATGGACTCTACGCAGTATTTT
NA TRBJ2-3 TRBV11-2 NA CASSLMDTQYF TGTGCCAGCAGCTTAATGGATACGCAGTATTTT
NA TRBJ1-5 TRBV19 NA CASSYQEYSNQPQHF TGTGCCAGTAGTTACCAGGAATATAGCAATCAGCCCCAGCATTTT
once TRBJ2-7 TRBV5-1 NA CASSLAVLGKLSEQYF TGCGCCAGCAGCTTGGCCGTTCTTGGCAAACTCTCCGAGCAGTACTTC
NA TRBJ2-1 TRBV11-2 TRBD2 CASSLVAGVSNEQFF TGTGCCAGCAGCTTAGTAGCGGGAGTCTCCAATGAGCAGTTCTTC
NA TRBJ2-7 TRBV7-2 NA CASSLDSTYEQYF TGTGCCAGCAGCTTAGACAGTACTTACGAGCAGTACTTC
NA TRBJ2-5 TRBV7-6 TRBD2 CASRGGLGQETQYF TGTGCCAGCAGGGGAGGGCTGGGTCAAGAGACCCAGTACTTC
NA TRBJ2-1 TRBV11-3 NA CASSQAWGRHEQFF TGTGCCAGCAGCCAGGCATGGGGGAGGCATGAGCAGTTCTTC
NA TRBJ2-7 TRBV7-7 TRBD2 CASSPTSGGTYEQYF TGTGCCAGCAGCCCAACTAGCGGGGGAACCTACGAGCAGTACTTC
NA TRBJ1-2 TRBV19 NA CASSLTNYQGAYGYTF TGTGCCAGTAGTCTAACAAACTACCAGGGTGCCTATGGCTACACCTTC
NA TRBJ1-3 TRBV11-2 NA CASSWGLINSGNTIYF TGTGCCAGCAGCTGGGGACTCATCAACTCTGGAAACACCATATATTTT
NA TRBJ2-2 TRBV4-3 NA CASSQDLSWNTGELFF TGCGCCAGCAGCCAAGATCTGTCATGGAACACCGGGGAGCTGTTTTTT
NA TRBJ1-1 TRBV6-5 TRBD1 CASRRGQMNTEAFF TGTGCCAGCAGGAGGGGACAGATGAACACTGAAGCTTTCTTT
NA TRBJ1-2 TRBV18 NA CASSPWGLNYGYTF TGTGCCAGCTCACCGTGGGGACTGAACTATGGCTACACCTTC
NA TRBJ1-4 TRBV30 TRBD1 CAWRAGTGSEKLFF TGTGCCTGGAGAGCCGGGACAGGGTCTGAAAAACTGTTTTTT
NA TRBJ1-1 TRBV30 NA CAWSVKQSGAGNTEAFF TGTGCCTGGAGTGTTAAGCAATCGGGAGCGGGGAACACTGAAGCTTTCTTT
NA TRBJ2-7 TRBV7-2 TRBD2 CASSFPGTSGTYEQYF TGTGCCAGCAGCTTCCCCGGGACTAGCGGGACCTACGAGCAGTACTTC
NA TRBJ2-2 TRBV9 TRBD1 CASSVTGQGHTGELFF TGTGCCAGCAGCGTAACAGGACAGGGCCACACTGGGGAGCTGTTTTTT
NA TRBJ2-2 TRBV7-2 NA CASSRGGNTGELFF TGTGCCAGCAGCAGGGGGGGGAACACCGGGGAGCTGTTTTTT
NA TRBJ2-1 TRBV27 NA CASSLFSGEITNYNEQFF TGTGCCAGCAGTTTATTTTCGGGAGAGATCACTAACTACAATGAGCAGTTCTTC
NA TRBJ1-2 TRBV6-6 TRBD1 CASSRDRGQGYTF TGTGCCAGCAGCCGCGACAGGGGACAAGGCTACACCTTC
NA TRBJ1-1 TRBV30 TRBD1 CAWVQGADTEAFF TGTGCCTGGGTACAGGGGGCGGACACTGAAGCTTTCTTT
NA TRBJ1-1 TRBV12-3/TRBV12-4 TRBD1 CASSPGQGAEAFF TGTGCCAGCAGTCCCGGACAGGGGGCTGAAGCTTTCTTT
NA TRBJ1-2 TRBV5-4 TRBD1 CASSLGTGAEVFGYTF TGTGCCAGCAGCTTGGGGACAGGAGCTGAGGTCTTTGGCTACACCTTC
once TRBJ1-6 TRBV5-1 TRBD1 CASSQGTGGVPNSPLHF TGCGCCAGCAGCCAGGGGACAGGGGGCGTCCCTAATTCACCCCTCCACTTT
NA TRBJ2-7 TRBV5-6 TRBD2 CASSRGLAPMEQYF TGTGCCAGCAGCAGGGGACTAGCTCCTATGGAGCAGTACTTC
NA TRBJ1-4 TRBV16 NA CASSWGGSQIEKLFF TGTGCCAGCAGCTGGGGAGGCAGTCAAATTGAAAAACTGTTTTTT
NA TRBJ2-1 TRBV18 TRBD2 CASSPTLTSGSYNEQFF TGTGCCAGCTCACCGACTTTGACTAGCGGGAGCTACAATGAGCAGTTCTTC
NA TRBJ1-2 TRBV27 TRBD1 CASRPFPRGLYHGSLPPNYGYTF TGTGCCAGCAGGCCCTTTCCCAGGGGGCTGTACCATGGCTCTCTCCCACCAAACTATGGCTACACCTTC
NA TRBJ1-4 TRBV6-5 NA CASSQTRDEKLFF TGTGCCAGCAGCCAGACAAGGGATGAAAAACTGTTTTTT
NA TRBJ2-3 TRBV28 NA CASSRSTDTQYF TGTGCCAGCAGCCGGAGCACAGATACGCAGTATTTT
NA TRBJ1-1 TRBV15 NA CATSRGSYNEAFF TGTGCCACCAGCAGAGGGTCTTATAATGAAGCTTTCTTT
NA TRBJ2-4 TRBV6-2/TRBV6-3 TRBD2 CASSSRGTGGNIQYF TGTGCCAGCAGTTCCAGAGGGACGGGAGGGAACATTCAGTACTTC
NA TRBJ1-2 TRBV10-3 NA CAISYRERVGYTF TGTGCCATCAGCTACAGGGAGCGTGTAGGCTACACCTTC
NA TRBJ2-4 TRBV18 TRBD1 CASSPGQGRDIQYF TGTGCCAGCTCACCCGGACAGGGGAGGGACATTCAGTACTTC
few TRBJ1-2 TRBV5-1 NA CASSSVQGLNYGYTF TGCGCCAGCAGCTCGGTACAGGGACTTAACTATGGCTACACCTTC
NA TRBJ1-2 TRBV2 NA CASRDPGQSNYGYTF TGTGCCAGCAGAGACCCGGGACAATCTAACTATGGCTACACCTTC
NA TRBJ2-7 TRBV20-1 NA CSARNYEQYF TGCAGTGCTAGGAACTACGAGCAGTACTTC
NA TRBJ1-5 TRBV19 NA CASSGTGNQPQHF TGTGCCAGTAGTGGTACAGGGAATCAGCCCCAGCATTTT
NA TRBJ2-1 TRBV9 TRBD1 CASSSDRASYNEQFF TGTGCCAGCAGCTCCGACAGGGCGTCCTACAATGAGCAGTTCTTC